These 30 T cell receptor beta chains came from one sample sequenced in a study of tumor-infiltrating lymphocytes in primary liver carcinoma. The authors made TCR beta cDNA from approximately 500 ng total RNA with a constant-region primer. Construction of TCR beta libraries relied on three successive nested multiplex PCR rounds employing slightly modified ARM-PCR. TRBV1-TRBV30 forward primers paired with a C-beta reverse primer drove the first two PCR rounds, about 9 cycles each. From the multiplex PCR reads, TCRdb called clonotypes with MiXCR, one entry per CDR3 protein. In the table there are about 50,000 distinct CDR3 sequences, 70% to 80% of which are singletons. Co-extraction yielded RNA and DNA from 20-30 mg of unsorted bulk tissue. Source material: liver tumor tissue from sampling region 5. The subset here: tumor region T5, tumor centre. Receptors were obtained from a man aged 40-49 years with primary liver carcinoma and hepatitis B virus infection.

On this clonotype: Since the CDR3 does not end with the conserved phenylalanine or tryptophan, this likely comes from a read error. The chain couples TRBV6-6 to TRBJ1-5; D uncertain. The CDR3 runs 13 residues. Germline V gene lookup returns CDR1 MNHNY and CDR2 SVGAGI (reference sequence). The V and J ends lost 0 bases and 6 bases respectively, with 6 bases between them. The DNA for the CDR3 is TGTGCCAGCAGTTACTCGATGGCTCAGCCCCAGCATTCT. Translated: CASSYSMAQPQHS.

The chain recombines TRBV30 with TRBJ2-7; weak D call: TRBD1 (5 bases). The CDR3 contains 14 residues. Germline V gene sequence: CDR1 GTSNPN, CDR2 SVGIG (reference sequence). V lost 2 bases and J 5 bases, leaving 16 bases between the germline ends. The CDR3 is CAWSNTRTMDEQYF. In nucleotides, the CDR3 is TGTGCCTGGAGTAATACCAGGACAATGGACGAGCAGTACTTC.

This clonotype came up once. The chain couples TRBV6-6 to TRBJ2-3, with TRBD1 matching over 8 bases. Germline CDR1 is MNHNY and CDR2 is SVGAGI (reference sequence). The CDR3 sequence is 14 residues long. Trimming removed 5 bases from V and 3 bases from J; junction bases left unmatched: 4. CDR3 sequence reads: CASSTQGVTDTQYF. CDR3 nucleotide sequence: TGTGCCAGCAGTACACAGGGGGTAACAGATACGCAGTATTTT.

This clonotype was detected many times. The chain is built from TRBV2 and TRBJ2-5; TRBD2 matches 7 bases. With V trimmed by 4 bases and J by 5 bases, 4 bases remained unmatched. Germline V gene data show CDR1 as SNHLY and CDR2 as FYNNEI. CDR3 size: 13 residues. The CDR3 bases are TGTGCCAGCAGTGTCGGGGGAGGGGAGACCCAGTACTTC. This gives the protein CASSVGGGETQYF. Complete variable domain (other parts from reference TRBV2 and TRBJ2-5): EPEVTQTPSHQVTQMGQEVILRCVPISNHLYFYWYRQILGQKVEFLVSFYNNEISEKSEIFDDQFSVERPDGSNFTLKIRSTKLEDSAMYFCASSVGGGETQYFGPGTRLLVL.

The table lists this clonotype with many counts. The DNA is omitted, as the CDR3 cannot be located on it reliably, and the CDR3 follows TCRdb's listing. J is TRBJ1-2 and V is TRBV4-2. Germline V gives CDR1 LGHNA, CDR2 YNFKEQ. A total of 14 residues make up the CDR3, ends included. CDR3 protein: CAGSALDGNYGCTF.

The chain uses TRBV6-6 and TRBJ2-1; D unclear. The CDR3 sequence is 11 residues long. V was shortened by 6 bases and J by 11 bases, with 11 bases between the two germline ends. Germline V gene data show CDR1 as MNHNY and CDR2 as SVGAGI (reference sequence). CDR3: CASSPGGQQFF. The CDR3, as DNA: TGTGCCAGCAGCCCAGGCGGTCAGCAGTTCTTC.

In the case of this clonotype: One end of the junction does not line up with germline, which may come from a read error. The chain employs TRBV6-2 or TRBV6-3 and TRBJ2-7; 9 positions match TRBD1. The CDR3 has 14 residues. From germline, CDR1 is MNHEY and CDR2 SVGEGT. The CDR3 spells CASNLRDRAHELYF. In DNA form, the CDR3 reads TGTGCCAGCAACCTCCGGGACAGGGCCCACGAGCTGTATTTC.

This sequence joins TRBV6-2 or TRBV6-3 and TRBJ2-3; 13 nucleotides agree with TRBD2. J lost 8 bases, V lost 9 bases, and 14 bases had no gene match. The CDR3 has 16 amino acids. Per the germline V gene, CDR1 is MNHEY and CDR2 is SVGEGT. The CDR3 sequence is CARSSRLAGGLSTQYF. CDR3 bases: TGTGCCAGAAGCAGCCGACTAGCGGGAGGTTTAAGTACGCAGTATTTT.

Notes on this clonotype: One junction end disagrees with the germline gene, perhaps due to a read error. V usage is TRBV5-4 and J usage is TRBJ2-3, with 7 bases lining up with TRBD2. This CDR3 has 14 amino acids. Looked up from germline, CDR1 is SGHNT and CDR2 is YYREEE (reference sequence). DNA for the CDR3: TGTACCAGGAGTCGGGGGACTATCGGAGATACGCAGTATTTT. Protein: CTRSRGTIGDTQYF.

This clonotype has just one count. Germline and junction disagree at one end, which may indicate a read error. The genes are TRBV6-4 and TRBJ2-3, with 12 bases identical to TRBD1. Germline V CDR1 and CDR2: MRHNA, SNTAGT. The CDR3 is made up of 16 amino acids. The DNA of the CDR3 is TGTGCCAGTAGTGACTCCGGGACAGGGGGCACAGATACGCAGAATTTT. Its protein is CASSDSGTGGTDTQNF.

About this clonotype itself: This may arise from a read error, as a much more abundant clone is one base away. The chain couples TRBV5-1 to TRBJ2-1; D is ambiguous. Trimming shortened V by 0 bases and J by 7 bases, and 5 bases separated the two germline ends. Germline CDR1 and CDR2: SGHRS and YFSETQ. The CDR3 loop spans 12 amino acids. The CDR3 nucleotides read TGCGCCAGCAGCTTGGATGGTAATGAGCAGTTCTTC. Protein: CASSLDGNEQFF.

A remark on this clonotype: One end of the junction varies from germline; a read error may be responsible. The chain links TRBV24-1 to TRBJ2-7, with 11 bases fitting TRBD2. The germline V gene encodes CDR1 KGHDR and CDR2 SFDVKD. The CDR3 totals 15 residues. CDR3 sequence: CVTSDSTSGSYEQYF. The CDR3, as DNA: TGTGTCACCAGTGACTCAACTAGCGGGAGCTATGAGCAGTACTTC.

In this sample, this clonotype turned up many times. This sequence may be a read error, since a much larger clone differs from it by one base. V is TRBV14 and J is TRBJ2-7; a possible D gene is TRBD1 (6 bases). The CDR3 has 15 amino acids. The germline V gene has CDR1 SGHDN and CDR2 FVKESK. This CDR3 is CASSQAGTFSYGQYF. CDR3 in DNA: TGTGCCAGCAGCCAGGCCGGGACATTTTCCTACGGGCAGTACTTC.

Worth noting for this clonotype: At one end the junction does not follow the germline gene, possibly because of a read error. The chain links TRBV11-1 to TRBJ2-4; D is perhaps TRBD2 (6 bases). Per the germline V gene, CDR1 is SGHAT and CDR2 is FQDESV (reference sequence). The CDR3 spans 16 residues. As DNA, the CDR3 is TGTGCCAGCTTTCCCGGGACTGGCGAGACCAAAAACATTCGGTACTTC. As protein: CASFPGTGETKNIRYF.

To note about this clonotype: This CDR3 fails to terminate in the conserved phenylalanine or tryptophan, so it likely reflects a read error. The DNA is omitted, as the CDR3 cannot be located on it reliably, and the CDR3 follows TCRdb's listing. The chain is built from TRBV29-1 and TRBJ2-5; the table's D call TRBD1 went unverified against the DNA. Germline CDR1 and CDR2: SQVTM and ANQGSEA. Inclusive of both ends, the CDR3 amounts to 13 amino acids. CDR3 sequence reads: CSVGPGGRETQYL.

The chain employs TRBV12-3 or TRBV12-4 and TRBJ1-3; TRBD1 is a possible D gene (6 bases). The CDR3 is made up of 15 amino acids. V was clipped by 5 bases and J by 8 bases, with 19 bases between them. The DNA of the CDR3 is TGTGCCAGCAGTCGTGCAGCGAGGGGGATGCACACCATATATTTT. This encodes CASSRAARGMHTIYF.

The rearrangement joins TRBV7-2 to TRBJ2-5; tentatively, D is TRBD1 (5 bases). Germline CDR1 SGHTA, CDR2 FQGNSA. The V gene lost 5 bases and the J gene lost 4 bases, with 14 bases spanning the gap. CDR3 length equals 14 residues. For the CDR3, the DNA is TGTGCCAGCAGCCGAAGACAGCGCCGAGAGACCCAGTACTTC. Translation: CASSRRQRRETQYF.

Of note for this clonotype: It may be a read error: a sequence one base away is much more abundant. The chain carries TRBV30 and TRBJ1-4; D gene ambiguous. From germline, CDR1 is GTSNPN and CDR2 SVGIG (reference sequence). The CDR3 contains 13 residues. The CDR3 spells CVWNRFRNGKLFF. The CDR3 nucleotides read TGTGTCTGGAACCGGTTCCGGAATGGAAAACTGTTTTTT.

Concerning this clonotype: Relative to the germline gene, one junction end is altered; a read error may explain this. This chain uses TRBV5-1 with TRBJ2-7; 9 nucleotides match TRBD2. Germline CDR1 and CDR2: SGHRS and YFSETQ. The length of the CDR3 is 18 residues. CDR3 protein: CVSSFDRGSGRFLPEQYF. CDR3 DNA: TGCGTCAGCAGCTTTGATCGTGGTAGCGGGAGATTCCTCCCCGAGCAGTACTTC. The whole variable domain, remainder taken from reference TRBV5-1 and TRBJ2-7, is KAGVTQTPRYLIKTRGQQVTLSCSPISGHRSVSWYQQTPGQGLQFLFEYFSETQRNKGNFPGRFSGRQFSNSRSEMNVSTLELGDSALYLCVSSFDRGSGRFLPEQYFGPGTRLTVT.

A word on this clonotype: No conserved phenylalanine or tryptophan ends this CDR3, so it is likely a read error. No DNA is shown, since the ends of the CDR3 on it are uncertain; the CDR3 is the one TCRdb lists. The chain links TRBV10-2 to TRBJ2-6. The germline V gene has CDR1 WSHSY and CDR2 SAAADI. The CDR3 spans 11 amino acids, including both terminal residues. The chain's CDR3 is CASSWANVLTL.

Comments on this clonotype: At one of its ends the junction is not consistent with the germline gene, which may arise from a read error. The chain has TRBV11-1 and TRBJ2-5; the D gene could be TRBD1 or TRBD2 (5 bases each). The CDR3 has 15 residues. From germline, CDR1 is SGHAT and CDR2 FQDESV (reference sequence). CDR3: CASSLRGDSGETQYF. As DNA, the CDR3 is TGCGCCAGTAGCTTACGGGGCGACAGCGGAGAGACCCAGTACTTC.

On this clonotype: At one boundary the junction diverges from the germline segment, which might be a read error. The chain carries TRBV11-1 and TRBJ2-2; perhaps TRBD2 as D (5 bases). Germline lookup yields CDR1 SGHAT and CDR2 FQDESV (reference sequence). The CDR3 sequence is 13 residues long. CDR3 region: CACSFWDTGELFF. Here the CDR3 DNA reads TGTGCCTGCAGCTTTTGGGATACCGGGGAACTGTTTTTT.

For this clonotype: At one boundary the junction diverges from the germline segment, which might be a read error. This chain uses TRBV5-1 with TRBJ1-1; a possible D gene is TRBD1 (5 bases). Per germline, CDR1 SGHRS and CDR2 YFSETQ. The CDR3 consists of 14 residues. The CDR3 bases are TGCGTCAGCAGCTTGGCCGGGGGACTCTCGGAAGTTTTCTTT. Encoded protein: CVSSLAGGLSEVFF.

Remarks on this clonotype: The junction and the germline gene differ at one end; a read error may be behind it. The chain combines TRBV11-2 with TRBJ2-1, with 9 nucleotides matching TRBD2. The CDR3 is 14 amino acids. Germline lookup yields CDR1 SGHAT and CDR2 FQNNGV. The CDR3 bases are TGTGTCAGCACAACTAGCGGGTTCTACAATGAGCAGTTCTTC. Encoded protein: CVSTTSGFYNEQFF.

The gene calls are TRBV6-5 and TRBJ2-1, with 10 bases aligning to TRBD2. This CDR3 region has 13 residues. The V gene's germline CDR1 is MNHEY and CDR2 SVGAGI. V lost 10 bases, J lost 12 bases, and 12 bases stayed unmatched. The CDR3: CATTSSGSDGQFF. In DNA, the CDR3 is TGTGCCACCACTTCTAGCGGGAGCGATGGGCAGTTCTTC.

Regarding this clonotype: At one of its ends the junction is not consistent with the germline gene, which may arise from a read error. The chain is built from TRBV11-1 and TRBJ2-7; D remains ambiguous. Looked up from germline, CDR1 is SGHAT and CDR2 is FQDESV (reference sequence). The CDR3 extends over 15 amino acids. For the CDR3, the DNA is TGTGTCAGCAGCTCATCCCGATACTCCTCCTACGAGCAGTACTTC. Its protein is CVSSSSRYSSYEQYF.

As regards this clonotype: A junction end diverges from the germline sequence, so it may reflect a read error. The chain couples TRBV10-3 to TRBJ2-6; perhaps TRBD1 as D (5 bases). CDR1 and CDR2 (germline): ENHRY, SYGVKD. The CDR3 is 16 amino acids. The CDR3 DNA reads TGTGCCATCAGTGGTGGCCAGGAGACTGGGGCCTACGTCCTGACTTTC. This codes for CAISGGQETGAYVLTF.

This clonotype appeared a single time. A read error is likely, as this CDR3 ends without the conserved phenylalanine or tryptophan. The DNA is omitted, as the CDR3 cannot be located on it reliably, and the CDR3 follows TCRdb's listing. V gene TRBV11-1 combines with J gene TRBJ2-3; TRBD2, as called in the table, went unchecked against the DNA. The length of the CDR3 is 16 amino acids, counting both ends. Germline-derived CDR1 and CDR2 are SGHAT and FQDESV (reference sequence). CDR3 sequence: CASSPSPSGKASRQDS.

On this clonotype itself: Because the CDR3 is missing its conserved closing phenylalanine or tryptophan, this is likely a read error. This sequence joins TRBV7-8 and TRBJ2-1; 12 bases are shared with TRBD2. Germline V lookup: CDR1 SGHVS, CDR2 FQNEAQ. V lost 8 bases and J lost 1; bases outside the gene matches: 6. The CDR3 loop spans 16 amino acids. The chain's CDR3 is CASGYLAGGSYNEQFL. CDR3 nucleotides: TGTGCCAGCGGCTATCTAGCGGGAGGGTCCTACAATGAGCAGTTCTTA.

With regard to this clonotype: The junction departs from the called germline gene at one end, perhaps through a read error. J is TRBJ1-6 and V is TRBV6-5; the D is unclear. CDR1 is MNHEY and CDR2 is SVGAGI in the germline V gene. CDR3 length: 13 residues. The CDR3 protein is CASRGPGYSPLQF. In DNA form, the CDR3 reads TGTGCCAGCAGAGGACCGGGTTATTCACCCCTCCAATTT.